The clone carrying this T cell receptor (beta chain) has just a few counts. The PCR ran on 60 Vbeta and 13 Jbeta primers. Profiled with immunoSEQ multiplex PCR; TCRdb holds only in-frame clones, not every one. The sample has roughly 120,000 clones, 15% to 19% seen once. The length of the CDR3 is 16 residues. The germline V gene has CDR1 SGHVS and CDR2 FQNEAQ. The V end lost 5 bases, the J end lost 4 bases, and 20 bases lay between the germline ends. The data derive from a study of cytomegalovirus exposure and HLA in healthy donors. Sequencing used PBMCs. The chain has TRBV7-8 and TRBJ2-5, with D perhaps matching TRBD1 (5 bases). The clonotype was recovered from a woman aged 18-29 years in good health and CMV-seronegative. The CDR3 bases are TGTGCCAGCAGCCATAGCCGACAGCCTCGGTTAGAGACCCAGTACTTC. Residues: CASSHSRQPRLETQYF. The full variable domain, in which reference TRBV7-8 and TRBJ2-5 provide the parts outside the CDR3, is GAGVSQSPRYKVAKRGQDVALRCDPISGHVSLFWYQQALGQGPEFLTYFQNEAQLDKSGLPSDRFFAERPEGSVSTLKIQRTQQEDSAVYLCASSHSRQPRLETQYFGPGTRLLVL.